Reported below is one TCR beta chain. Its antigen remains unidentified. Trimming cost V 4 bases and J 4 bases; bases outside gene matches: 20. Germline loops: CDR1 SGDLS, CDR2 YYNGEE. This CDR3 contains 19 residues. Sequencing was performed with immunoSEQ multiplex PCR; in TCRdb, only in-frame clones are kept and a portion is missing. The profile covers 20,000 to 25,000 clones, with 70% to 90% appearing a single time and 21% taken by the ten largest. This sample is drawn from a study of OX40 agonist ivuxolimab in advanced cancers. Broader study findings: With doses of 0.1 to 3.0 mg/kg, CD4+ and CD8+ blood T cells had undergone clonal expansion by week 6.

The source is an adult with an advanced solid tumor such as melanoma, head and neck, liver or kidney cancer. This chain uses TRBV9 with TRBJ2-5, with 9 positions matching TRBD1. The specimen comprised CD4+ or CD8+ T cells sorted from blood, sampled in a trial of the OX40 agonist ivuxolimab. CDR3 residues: CASSPRPGQGSDVGETQYF. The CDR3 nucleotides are TGTGCCAGCAGCCCAAGACCGGGACAGGGATCTGATGTTGGAGAGACCCAGTACTTC.